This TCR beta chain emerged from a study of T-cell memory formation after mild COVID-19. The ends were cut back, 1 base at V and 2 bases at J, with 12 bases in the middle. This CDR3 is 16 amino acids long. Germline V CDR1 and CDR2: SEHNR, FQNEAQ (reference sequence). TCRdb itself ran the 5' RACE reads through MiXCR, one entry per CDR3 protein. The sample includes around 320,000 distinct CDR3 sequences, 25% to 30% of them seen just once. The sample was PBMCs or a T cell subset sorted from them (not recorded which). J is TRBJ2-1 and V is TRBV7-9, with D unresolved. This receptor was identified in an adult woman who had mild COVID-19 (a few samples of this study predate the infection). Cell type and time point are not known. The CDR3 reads CASSLDPQRTYNEQFF. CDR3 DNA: TGTGCCAGCAGCTTAGACCCCCAGAGAACCTACAATGAGCAGTTCTTC.